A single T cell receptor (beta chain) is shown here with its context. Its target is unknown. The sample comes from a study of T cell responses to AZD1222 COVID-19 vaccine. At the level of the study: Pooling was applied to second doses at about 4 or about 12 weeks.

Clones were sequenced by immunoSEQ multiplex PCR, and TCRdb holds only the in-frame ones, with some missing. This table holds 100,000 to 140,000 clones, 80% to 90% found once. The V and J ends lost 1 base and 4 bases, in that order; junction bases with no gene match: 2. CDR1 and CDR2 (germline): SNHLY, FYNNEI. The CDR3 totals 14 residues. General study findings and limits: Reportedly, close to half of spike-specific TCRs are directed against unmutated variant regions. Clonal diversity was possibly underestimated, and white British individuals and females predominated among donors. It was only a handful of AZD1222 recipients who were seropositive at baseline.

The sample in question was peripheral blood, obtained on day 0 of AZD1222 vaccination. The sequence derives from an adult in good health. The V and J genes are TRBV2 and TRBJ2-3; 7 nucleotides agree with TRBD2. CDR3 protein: CASSEGRGADTQYF. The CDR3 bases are TGTGCCAGCAGTGAAGGCCGGGGGGCAGATACGCAGTATTTT.